Listed here are 20 T cell receptor beta chains from one sample, sequenced in a study of long-term antiretroviral therapy in people with HIV. Version v3.0 of the immunoSEQ assay ran at survey level. Assay: immunoSEQ multiplex PCR; the TCRdb copy retains only in-frame clones and omits some. This sample has under 35,000 clones, with 96% found just once. Sequenced material: unsorted PBMCs, taken 6.5 to 6.6 years after starting antiretroviral therapy. These receptors came from a man aged 30-40 years with HIV.

V and J are TRBV6-5 and TRBJ1-1, with D possibly TRBD1 on 5 matching bases. Deletions cut 0 bases from V and 8 bases from J, with 10 bases between. Germline V gene sequence: CDR1 MNHEY, CDR2 SVGAGI. The CDR3 is 13 residues long. The CDR3: CASSYSEGSEAFF. In nucleotides, the CDR3 is TGTGCCAGCAGTTACTCGGAGGGGTCCGAAGCTTTCTTT.

V gene TRBV13 combines with J gene TRBJ1-1; D uncertain. The CDR3 contains 12 residues. V was clipped by 2 bases and J by 8 bases, with 9 bases between them. CDR1 is PRHDT, CDR2 FYEKMQ, per germline (reference sequence). The CDR3 DNA sequence: TGTGCCAGCAGCTTAATTGTCCGAGAAGCTTTCTTT. It specifies CASSLIVREAFF. The full variable domain, completed using reference TRBV13 and TRBJ1-1, is AAGVIQSPRHLIKEKRETATLKCYPIPRHDTVYWYQQGPGQDPQFLISFYEKMQSDKGSIPDRFSAQQFSDYHSELNMSSLELGDSALYFCASSLIVREAFFGQGTRLTVV.

The chain joins TRBV18 to TRBJ2-3; D may correspond to TRBD1 or TRBD2 (6 bases each). Trimming cost V 1 base and J 5 bases, with 13 bases left between them. Germline V CDR1 and CDR2: KGHSH, LQKENI. This CDR3 region has 15 residues. The CDR3 DNA reads TGTGCCAGCTCACCACTCCCGGGGGCGGAAGATACGCAGTATTTT. Translating gives CASSPLPGAEDTQYF.

V and J are TRBV6-5 and TRBJ1-1; D not resolved. V was shortened by 0 bases and J by 4 bases, with 6 bases between the two germline ends. Germline CDR1 reads MNHEY; CDR2 reads SVGAGI. This CDR3 contains 13 residues. The DNA for the CDR3 is TGTGCCAGCAGTTACTCCTGGTCCACTGAAGCTTTCTTT. Its protein is CASSYSWSTEAFF.

V and J are TRBV2 and TRBJ2-1; 7 positions agree with TRBD2. This CDR3 has 15 residues. The junction had 7 bases not matched to a gene; V was cut back by 7 bases and J by 1 base. Germline lookup yields CDR1 SNHLY and CDR2 FYNNEI. Written as DNA, the CDR3 is TGTGCCAGCACTGGGGGAGGGAGGTCCTACAATGAGCAGTTCTTC. This codes for CASTGGGRSYNEQFF.

The V and J genes are TRBV5-1 and TRBJ2-6, with D possibly matching TRBD2 (6 bases). CDR3 length equals 15 residues. Germline V gene sequence: CDR1 SGHRS, CDR2 YFSETQ. The V gene lost 5 bases and the J gene lost 1 base, with 10 bases spanning the gap. The CDR3 region is CASRGDFSGANVLTF. DNA for the CDR3: TGCGCCAGCAGAGGGGACTTTTCTGGGGCCAACGTCCTGACTTTC.

V gene TRBV4-3 combines with J gene TRBJ1-1; unclear D gene. Trimming removed 2 bases at V and 2 bases at J, with 12 bases between. Germline values: CDR1 LGHNA, CDR2 YSLEER. The CDR3 totals 15 residues. The CDR3 spells CASSQSYSRNTEAFF. CDR3 coding DNA: TGCGCCAGCAGCCAATCGTACAGTCGCAACACTGAAGCTTTCTTT.

The V gene is TRBV15, the J gene TRBJ2-3; 10 bases are a match to TRBD2. This CDR3 is 18 amino acids long. Germline CDR1 LNHNV, CDR2 YYDKDF (reference sequence). Trimming removed 1 base from V and 1 base from J; junction bases left unmatched: 8. The CDR3 region is CATSRVVLAGVGTDTQYF. In DNA, the CDR3 is TGTGCCACCAGCAGAGTGGTGCTAGCGGGAGTCGGCACAGATACGCAGTATTTT. The variable domain in full, with the rest retrieved from reference TRBV15 and TRBJ2-3, is DAMVIQNPRYQVTQFGKPVTLSCSQTLNHNVMYWYQQKSSQAPKLLFHYYDKDFNNEADTPDNFQSRRPNTSFCFLDIRSPGLGDTAMYLCATSRVVLAGVGTDTQYFGPGTRLTVL.

This chain links TRBV9 with TRBJ2-7; no reliable D call. The CDR3 has 14 residues. Trimming removed 0 bases from V and 1 base from J, with 8 bases in between. The germline gives CDR1 SGDLS, CDR2 YYNGEE. CDR3 DNA: TGTGCCAGCAGCGTAGGCAGGCATTCCTACGAGCAGTACTTC. This encodes CASSVGRHSYEQYF.

The V and J genes are TRBV6-5 and TRBJ1-2; possible D gene TRBD1, 6 bases. CDR3 size: 14 residues. Trimming stripped 4 bases from V and 5 bases from J, with 14 bases between. Germline V CDR1 and CDR2: MNHEY, SVGAGI. In DNA form, the CDR3 reads TGTGCCAGCAGTTCCCTGGGGGCGGGATATGGCTACACCTTC. The encoded protein is CASSSLGAGYGYTF.

This clone was counted a single time. This chain links TRBV7-6 with TRBJ1-2; no reliable D call. Germline V CDR1 and CDR2: SGHVS, FNYEAQ. This CDR3 region has 14 residues. Trimming removed 0 bases from V and 6 bases from J, with 11 bases in between. DNA for the CDR3: TGTGCCAGCAGCTTAGCGCTGTCTGGGGATGGCTACACCTTC. Its translation: CASSLALSGDGYTF.

In this sample, this clone turned up once. V is TRBV5-1 and J is TRBJ1-3; no reliable D call. Germline V gene data show CDR1 as SGHRS and CDR2 as YFSETQ. Trimming removed 1 base from V and 8 bases from J, with 7 bases in between. This CDR3 is built from 12 residues. CDR3 bases: TGCGCCAGCAGCTTGTCCGGGGACACCATATATTTT. It specifies CASSLSGDTIYF.

The rearrangement joins TRBV7-9 to TRBJ1-1, with no clear D. The CDR3 has 16 residues. Germline CDR1 is SEHNR and CDR2 is FQNEAQ (reference sequence). Trimming left V 5 bases short and J 0 bases short, with 16 bases between. The CDR3 sequence is CASSPTLGSVNTEAFF. Here the CDR3 DNA reads TGTGCCAGCAGCCCTACTCTTGGGTCTGTGAACACTGAAGCTTTCTTT. Full variable domain (rest looked up from reference TRBV7-9 and TRBJ1-1): DTGVSQNPRHKITKRGQNVTFRCDPISEHNRLYWYRQTLGQGPEFLTYFQNEAQLEKSRLLSDRFSAERPKGSFSTLEIQRTEQGDSAMYLCASSPTLGSVNTEAFFGQGTRLTVV.

V is TRBV6-1 and J is TRBJ2-1; 8 positions match TRBD2. Germline V lookup: CDR1 MNHNS, CDR2 SASEGT. The CDR3 runs to 16 residues. J lost 6 bases, V lost 2 bases, and 9 bases had no gene match. CDR3: CASSETSGDYFNEQFF. As DNA, the CDR3 is TGTGCCAGCAGTGAAACTAGCGGAGATTATTTCAATGAGCAGTTCTTC.

The chain recombines TRBV28 with TRBJ1-1; no definite D call. V was cut by 6 bases and J by 3 bases, with 14 bases left in between. The CDR3 is 14 amino acids. Per the germline V gene, CDR1 is MDHEN and CDR2 is SYDVKM. This CDR3 is CASSPKLRDTEAFF. CDR3 DNA sequence: TGTGCCAGCAGCCCAAAACTAAGGGACACTGAAGCTTTCTTT.

The chain links TRBV27 to TRBJ1-2, with D uncertain. Trimming pared 5 bases from V and 4 bases from J, leaving 8 bases between. The CDR3 sequence is 12 residues long. The germline gives CDR1 MNHEY, CDR2 SMNVEV (reference sequence). The DNA of the CDR3 is TGTGCCAGCAGTGGGTCCCCCTATGGCTACACCTTC. Translating gives CASSGSPYGYTF.

The chain has TRBV5-6 and TRBJ1-5; D possibly corresponds to TRBD1 (5 bases). V was cut by 1 base and J by 9 bases, with 8 bases left in between. This CDR3 spans 12 amino acids. Germline V gene data show CDR1 as SGHDT and CDR2 as YYEEEE. The CDR3 sequence is CASSLYQGPQHF. Written as DNA, the CDR3 is TGTGCCAGCAGCTTGTATCAGGGGCCCCAGCATTTT.

The chain carries TRBV4-1 and TRBJ2-7, with D perhaps matching TRBD2 (6 bases). V gave up 1 base and J gave up 2 bases, with 9 bases separating them. The CDR3 length is 14 residues. The germline V gene encodes CDR1 MGHRA and CDR2 YSYEKL. In nucleotides, the CDR3 is TGCGCCAGCAGCCAAGTAGCGGCTACCTACGAGCAGTACTTC. The encoded protein is CASSQVAATYEQYF.

The rearrangement uses TRBV19 and TRBJ1-1; D not certain. V gave up 3 bases and J gave up 1 base, with 6 bases separating them. The V gene's germline CDR1 is LNHDA and CDR2 SQIVND (reference sequence). This CDR3 spans 13 amino acids. This CDR3 is CASSITRNTEAFF. CDR3 nucleotides: TGTGCCAGTAGTATTACCAGGAACACTGAAGCTTTCTTT.

This chain connects TRBV7-2 to TRBJ2-1; 7 positions match TRBD2. Trimming at V came to 1 base and at J to 9 bases, leaving 9 bases not matched to a gene. CDR1 is SGHTA, CDR2 FQGNSA, per germline. CDR3 length equals 15 residues. DNA for the CDR3: TGTGCCAGCAGCTTAGTGGCGGGAGCAGGTGGTGAGCAGTTCTTC. Encoded protein: CASSLVAGAGGEQFF.